The 4 T cell receptor beta chains listed next were all sequenced from one sample in a study of T cells expressing NK-cell markers. TCRdb reprocessed the 5' RACE reads, keeping one entry per CDR3 protein, no DNA. Its listing shows 550,000 or so distinct CDR3 sequences. Specimen: blood T cells: a sorted CD56 or NKG2C T cell subset, CD4+ or CD8+ T cells, or bulk PBMC T cells (not recorded which). The receptors derive from a young man in good health.

The chain couples TRBV30 to TRBJ1-2; TCRdb returns TRBD1, unconfirmable since there is no DNA. The CDR3 is made up of 17 amino acids. The germline V gene has CDR1 GTSNPN and CDR2 SVGIG (reference sequence). CDR3: CAWSVPGGQSVYDGYTF. The full variable domain, rest sourced from reference TRBV30 and TRBJ1-2, is SQTIHQWPATLVQPVGSPLSLECTVEGTSNPNLYWYRQAAGRGLQLLFYSVGIGQISSEVPQNLSASRPQDRQFILSSKKLLLSDSGFYLCAWSVPGGQSVYDGYTFGSGTRLTVV.

The V call is TRBV5-6, the J call TRBJ2-1. This CDR3 is 13 amino acids long. Germline CDR1 reads SGHDT; CDR2 reads YYEEEE. The CDR3 loop is CASSLAGNGEQFF.

The V gene is TRBV10-3, the J gene TRBJ2-1; TCRdb lists TRBD1, though no DNA is available to test this call. The CDR3 runs to 14 residues. The germline CDR1 and CDR2 sequences are ENHRY and SYGVKD. The CDR3 region is CAVSSGQGTHEQFF.

This chain uses TRBV24-1 with TRBJ1-2; TCRdb designates TRBD1, a call that cannot be tested without DNA. The germline V gene encodes CDR1 KGHDR and CDR2 SFDVKD. The CDR3 runs to 14 residues. This CDR3 is CATSGLQVTYGYTF.